This TCR beta chain was documented in a study of cytomegalovirus exposure and HLA in healthy donors. About the study: Assignment to the Caucasian-associated ancestry cluster applied to more than 75% of the approximately 420 genotyped donors. Overall study findings and caveats: Confirmation in vitro established that a few CMV-associated chains were specific for CMV antigens. A link between a missense DCLRE1C variant and TCR beta V- and J-gene trimming emerged from a later analysis. Later on, an analysis showed TCR association rates differing by HLA locus, with DRB1 the most and HLA-C the fewest.

Primers: 60 Vbeta forward and 13 Jbeta reverse. Clones were sequenced by immunoSEQ multiplex PCR, and TCRdb holds only the in-frame ones, with some missing. The data show tens of thousands of clones, with about 78% seen just once and approximately 3.2% held by the top ten. Concerning this clone: Its antigen is still unknown.

The V gene end was trimmed by 2 bases and the J gene end by 7 bases; junction bases not matched to a gene: 11. The CDR3 runs to 14 residues. Germline CDR1 reads SQVTM; CDR2 reads ANQGSEA. This sequence was found in a woman aged 30 to 39 in good health and CMV-seronegative. Sequenced: PBMCs. The gene calls are TRBV29-1 and TRBJ2-7; 7 nucleotides line up with TRBD2. The CDR3: CSVERSSGTGEQYF. The CDR3 DNA sequence: TGCAGCGTTGAACGGTCTAGCGGTACTGGAGAGCAGTACTTC.